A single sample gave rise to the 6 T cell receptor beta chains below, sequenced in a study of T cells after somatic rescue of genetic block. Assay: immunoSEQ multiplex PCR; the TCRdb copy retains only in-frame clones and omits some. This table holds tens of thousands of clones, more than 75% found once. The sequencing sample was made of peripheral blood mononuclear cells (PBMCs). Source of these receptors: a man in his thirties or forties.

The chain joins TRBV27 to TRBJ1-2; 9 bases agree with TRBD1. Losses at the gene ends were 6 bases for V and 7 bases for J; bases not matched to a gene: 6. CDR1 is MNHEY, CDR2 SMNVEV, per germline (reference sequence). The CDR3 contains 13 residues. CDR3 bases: TGTGCCAGCAGACTAGGGACAGGGTTTGGCTACACCTTC. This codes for CASRLGTGFGYTF.

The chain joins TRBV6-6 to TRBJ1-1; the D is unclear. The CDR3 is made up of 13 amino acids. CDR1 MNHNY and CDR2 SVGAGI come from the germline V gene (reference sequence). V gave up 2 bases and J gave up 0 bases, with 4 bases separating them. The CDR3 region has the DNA TGTGCCAGCAGTTACGGGATGAACACTGAAGCTTTCTTT. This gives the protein CASSYGMNTEAFF.

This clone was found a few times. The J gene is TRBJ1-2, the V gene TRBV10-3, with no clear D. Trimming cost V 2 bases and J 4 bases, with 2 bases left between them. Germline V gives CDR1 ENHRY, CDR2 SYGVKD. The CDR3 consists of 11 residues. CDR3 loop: CAISETYGYTF. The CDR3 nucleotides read TGTGCCATCAGTGAGACCTATGGCTACACCTTC.

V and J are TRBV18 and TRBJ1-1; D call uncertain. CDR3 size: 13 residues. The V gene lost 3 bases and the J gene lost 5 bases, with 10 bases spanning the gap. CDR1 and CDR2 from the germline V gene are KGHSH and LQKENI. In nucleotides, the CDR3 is TGTGCCAGCTCACCCCTAGGTTTTACTGAAGCTTTCTTT. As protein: CASSPLGFTEAFF.

CDR3 loop: CASSQSWDHTEAFF. CDR3 in DNA: TGCGCCAGCAGTCAATCGTGGGACCACACTGAAGCTTTCTTT. The chain couples TRBV23-1 to TRBJ1-1, with D maybe TRBD1 (5 bases). TRBV23-1 is placed among ORFs of uncertain function. V lost 0 bases, J lost 3 bases, and 8 bases lay in between. The CDR3 covers 14 residues.

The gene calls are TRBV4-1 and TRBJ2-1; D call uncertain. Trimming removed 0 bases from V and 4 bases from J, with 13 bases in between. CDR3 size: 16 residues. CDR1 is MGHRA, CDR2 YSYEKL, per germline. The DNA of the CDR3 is TGCGCCAGCAGCCAAGAAGTACACCGCAAATACAATGAGCAGTTCTTC. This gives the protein CASSQEVHRKYNEQFF.